The T cell receptor beta chain under discussion was sequenced for a study of blood T cell repertoires in COVID-19. Study processing details: By means of reference gene primer amplification, nucleated cell counts were estimated. Measured with immunoSEQ multiplex PCR; TCRdb has only the in-frame clones, and not every one. V, J and clone size are those of that table, while D and trimming were read from the DNA. The sample lists about 240,000 clones, 82% occurring once. CDR1 and CDR2 (germline): MNHEY, SMNVEV (reference sequence). This CDR3 has 13 amino acids. V lost 4 bases and J lost 5, with 11 bases in between.

The J gene is TRBJ1-1, the V gene TRBV27; possible D gene TRBD1, 5 bases. The origin of this receptor is a woman in her sixties with active or convalescent COVID-19. Sequencing was done on a sample of peripheral blood. The CDR3 loop is CASSSVAGTEAFF. The CDR3 bases are TGTGCCAGCAGTTCCGTGGCAGGGACTGAAGCTTTCTTT.